This T cell receptor beta chain derives from a study of beta chain features in type 1 diabetes (dated by TCRdb to the late 2010s). For the wider study: Mean age, gender distribution, total cell number and subset yield did not differ between patients and healthy donors. A total of about 110,000,000 sorted cells were examined across all samples, and a strong correlation was observed between cell number per subset and RNA yield. In the study, recently diagnosed type 1 diabetes patients and matched healthy donors were compared on the TCRB repertoires of their sorted circulating CD4+ T cell subsets. Regulatory and stem cell-like memory subsets were isolated from only 8 patients and roughly eight healthy donors, whereas naive and central memory subsets came from all 28 donors.

CDR1 and CDR2 are drawn from the germline V gene: SGHVS, FNYEAQ. The CDR3 contains 15 residues, cysteine and phenylalanine counted. Kept here is only the CDR3 DNA, which spans 45 bases and is read in frame from base 1. V and J lose 4 bases and 4 bases, and a span of 11 bases separates them. This clone showed up just a few times. Its binding antigen is unknown. Per-base qualities were not stored, and no clone one base away is much larger. Each donor gave one peripheral blood draw, roughly 110 mL on average, collected into heparinised tubes. A BD FACSAria II was used to sort naive, central memory, regulatory and stem cell-like memory CD4+ T cells with a panel that included CD45RO, CCR7, CD25, CD127, CD95 and CD27. Every sorted population had a purity above 95%. PBMCs were separated immediately by Lymphoprep density gradient centrifugation and were stained directly, without being cultured. So that batch effects would be minimized, each experiment stained and sorted samples in pairs, pairing one healthy donor with one patient.

The entire amount of isolated RNA was reverse transcribed using the High Capacity cDNA Reverse Transcription Kit, so the sequenced TCRB transcripts were expressed ones. For stem cell-like memory T cell samples, survey-depth immunoSEQ sequencing was used, averaging about 1 million total reads per sample. After sorted cells were lysed in RLT buffer, RNA was extracted with DNase-treated RNeasy Micro or Mini kits, with the choice depending on cell number. To prevent cross-contamination, every cell subset was processed on its own, while patient and healthy donor samples were processed together. The immunoSEQ multiplex PCR was used to amplify TCRB sequences from cDNA, yielding 87-bp fragments that span the CDR3 region. Sequencing of the amplicons was performed on the Illumina HiSeq platform. The authors' analysis ran thus. PCR bias was computationally corrected using synthetic template baselines, reads within Hamming distance 2 were collapsed, and singletons that could not be merged were discarded. Reads were aligned against IMGT to assign V, D and J genes, CDR3 length and insertions or deletions at six rearrangement sites. Clonotype counts were normalized to sorted cell number within each subset before computing true diversity and Gini coefficients with the tcR R package. The overlap coefficient, calculated on TCRB nucleotide sequences, was used to quantify repertoire sharing. The clones in this table, taken by TCRdb from immuneACCESS, are in-frame only. Not every clone is retained; where verified, under half of the shortfall comes from an unresolved V gene, and the cause of the rest is unknown. V, J and clone size derive from that table, while D and trimming were established from the DNA sequence. The sample records about 13,000 clones, 35% to 55% of which are singletons. Around 0.97% of the sample lies in the top ten.

Study-level results and caveats: Because cDNA rather than genomic DNA was sequenced, highly expressing activated cells could have been over-represented, although no difference in activation and CD3 levels was found between groups. At VDJ recombination sites, type 1 diabetes patients had fewer insertions and more deleted nucleotides, which implies abnormalities in thymic rearrangement. Because the HLA sub-analyses included only small numbers of individuals, any influence of HLA type on TCRB rearrangement was left unresolved. The naive, central memory and regulatory TCRB repertoires appeared to resemble one another more closely among patients than among healthy donors. In all four CD4+ subsets, TCRB CDR3 length was moderately but significantly shorter in type 1 diabetes patients. PCR may preferentially amplify shorter templates, but because patient and control samples were amplified and corrected together, any resulting skew would affect both groups equally.

The V gene is TRBV7-6 and the J gene is TRBJ2-6; D gene: possibly TRBD1, on 6 matching bases. The origin of this receptor is a man aged 18 to 29 in good health. The specimen sequenced was stem cell memory CD4+ T cells from blood. The intended sense of this specimen's cell subset or site label: stem cell-like memory CD4+ T cells. The CDR3 reads CASSSDRSGANVLTF. Read as DNA, the sequence is TGTGCCAGCAGCTCTGACAGGAGCGGGGCCAACGTCCTGACTTTC.